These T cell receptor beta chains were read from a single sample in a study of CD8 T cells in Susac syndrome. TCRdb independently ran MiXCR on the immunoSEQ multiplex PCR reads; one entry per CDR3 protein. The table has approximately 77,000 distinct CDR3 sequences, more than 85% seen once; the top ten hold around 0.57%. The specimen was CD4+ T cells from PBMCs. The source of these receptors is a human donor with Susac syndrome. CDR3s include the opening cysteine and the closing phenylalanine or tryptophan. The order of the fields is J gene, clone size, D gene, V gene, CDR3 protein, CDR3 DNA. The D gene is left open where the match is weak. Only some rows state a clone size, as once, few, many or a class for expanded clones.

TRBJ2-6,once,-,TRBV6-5,CASSYMGTPSGANVLTF,TGTGCCAGCAGTTACATGGGGACTCCCTCTGGGGCCAACGTCCTGACTTTC
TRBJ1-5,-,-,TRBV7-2,CASSKDGNQPQHF,TGTGCCAGCAGCAAAGATGGTAATCAGCCCCAGCATTTT
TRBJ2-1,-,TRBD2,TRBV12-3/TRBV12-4,CATLAGGPVNEQFF,TGTGCCACTCTAGCGGGAGGGCCAGTCAATGAGCAGTTCTTC
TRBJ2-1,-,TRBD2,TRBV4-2,CASSQYAGTSGYNEQFF,TGTGCCAGCAGCCAGTACGCCGGGACTAGCGGGTACAATGAGCAGTTCTTC
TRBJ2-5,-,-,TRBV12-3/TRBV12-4,CASSYRTQIQETQYF,TGTGCCAGCAGTTACCGGACACAGATACAAGAGACCCAGTACTTC
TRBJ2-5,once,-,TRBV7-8,CASSFTQGEETQYF,TGTGCCAGCAGCTTTACACAGGGCGAAGAGACCCAGTACTTC
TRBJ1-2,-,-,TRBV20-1,CSAPGTSRGYGYTF,TGCAGTGCACCCGGGACTTCCAGGGGATATGGCTACACCTTC
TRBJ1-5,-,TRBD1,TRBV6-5,CASTRDSLLPPQHF,TGTGCCAGCACCAGGGACAGTCTTTTGCCGCCCCAGCATTTT
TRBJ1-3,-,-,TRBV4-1,CASSTGPGLVRTGNTIYF,TGCGCCAGCAGCACGGGGCCGGGGTTGGTACGAACCGGAAACACCATATATTTT
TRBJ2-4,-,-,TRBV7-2,CASSPGHAIAKNIQYF,TGTGCCAGCAGCCCCGGACATGCTATAGCCAAAAACATTCAGTACTTC
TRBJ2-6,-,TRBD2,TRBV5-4,CASRDGLAGDLGANVLTF,TGTGCCAGCAGAGATGGACTAGCGGGAGATCTTGGGGCCAACGTCCTGACTTTC
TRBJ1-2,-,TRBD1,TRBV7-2,CASSPGQGGDGYTF,TGTGCCAGCAGCCCTGGACAGGGCGGCGATGGCTACACCTTC
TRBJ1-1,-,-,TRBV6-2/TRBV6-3,CASSYPGFSGTQNTEAFF,TGTGCCAGCAGTTACCCCGGCTTTAGTGGTACCCAGAACACTGAAGCTTTCTTT
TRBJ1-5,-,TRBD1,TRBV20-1,CSAMGQGIAGNQPQHF,TGCAGTGCCATGGGACAGGGAATTGCGGGCAATCAGCCCCAGCATTTT
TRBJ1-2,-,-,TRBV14,CASSQGRAYGYTF,TGTGCCAGCAGCCAAGGCAGGGCTTATGGCTACACCTTC
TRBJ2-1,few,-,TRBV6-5,CASSRQVYNEQFF,TGTGCCAGCAGCCGCCAGGTTTACAATGAGCAGTTCTTC
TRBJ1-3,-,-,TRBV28,CASSPDIVSRRTIYF,TGTGCCAGCAGTCCGGACATCGTATCGCGCAGAACCATATATTTT
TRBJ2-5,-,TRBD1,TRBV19,CASSQTTGAIQETQYF,TGTGCCAGTAGCCAGACGACAGGGGCGATCCAAGAGACCCAGTACTTC
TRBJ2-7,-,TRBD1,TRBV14,CASSPGTGTTYEQYF,TGTGCCAGCAGCCCTGGGACAGGGACCACCTACGAGCAGTACTTC
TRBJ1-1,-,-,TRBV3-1,CASSQFPQGLEAFF,TGTGCCAGCAGCCAATTCCCCCAGGGACTTGAAGCTTTCTTT
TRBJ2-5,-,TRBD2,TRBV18,CASSPLTSGGQETQYF,TGTGCCAGCTCACCTCTAACTAGCGGGGGACAAGAGACCCAGTACTTC
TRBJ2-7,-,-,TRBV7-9,CASSLETEQYF,TGTGCCAGCAGCTTGGAGACCGAGCAGTACTTC
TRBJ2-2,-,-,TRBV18,CASSPPQATGELFF,TGTGCCAGCTCACCACCGCAGGCCACCGGGGAGCTGTTTTTT
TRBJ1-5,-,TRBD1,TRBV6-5,CASSYGTGVRQPQHF,TGTGCCAGCAGTTATGGGACAGGGGTTCGGCAGCCCCAGCATTTT
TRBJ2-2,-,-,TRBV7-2,CASSLGVITGELFF,TGTGCCAGCAGCTTAGGTGTGATCACCGGGGAGCTGTTTTTT